This TCR beta chain was found in a study of read filtering for tumor transcriptome and immune sequencing. Study information: Revised staging placed eight or nine patients in R-ISS I, about 15 in II, 7 in III.

This clonotype showed up many times. The library was built from 400 ng RNA with molecular barcoded adaptors for alpha/delta and beta/gamma chains. Each CDR3 protein gets one entry after TCRdb re-called the reads with MiXCR. The sample has under 150,000 distinct CDR3 sequences, less than 15% seen once; the top ten hold under 9%. Every patient had bone marrow sampled while the disease was active. This CDR3 spans 13 amino acids. Germline loops: CDR1 MNHEY, CDR2 SVGEGT. Trimming pared 7 bases from V and 7 bases from J, leaving 17 bases between. This receptor was identified in a donor aged 40 or older with multiple myeloma. Sequencing was performed on a population of CD138-negative cells sorted from bone marrow. This chain connects TRBV6-2 or TRBV6-3 to TRBJ2-7; D not certain. The CDR3 reads CASKPDTGEEQYF. In DNA form, the CDR3 reads TGTGCCAGCAAGCCCGACACCGGTGAGGAGCAGTACTTC.